The rows below give T cell receptor beta chains drawn from one sample of a study of blood T cell repertoires in COVID-19. TCRdb keeps only in-frame clones here, not all; method: immunoSEQ multiplex PCR. The sample comprises approximately 75,000 clones, approximately 89% of which are singletons, and roughly 5.5% rests with the top ten. Sequences were obtained from peripheral blood. Receptor source: a man older than 75 with acute or convalescent COVID-19. Each CDR3 is given with its conserved first and last residue. The D gene is left open where the match is weak. Not every row has a clone size; where given, it reads once, few, many or a size class.

D: TRBD2; J: TRBJ2-5; size: .; V: TRBV11-1; CDR3: CASSPSGAGEGTQYF; DNA: TGTGCCAGCAGCCCCTCGGGAGCGGGAGAGGGGACCCAGTACTTC
D: TRBD2; J: TRBJ2-7; size: .; V: TRBV28; CDR3: CASSFGTSGSRHEQYF; DNA: TGTGCCAGCAGTTTCGGGACTAGCGGGAGCAGACACGAGCAGTACTTC
D: .; J: TRBJ2-1; size: .; V: TRBV3-1/TRBV3-2; CDR3: CASSQGASASSYNEQFF; DNA: TGTGCCAGCAGCCAAGGGGCTAGCGCGAGCTCCTACAATGAGCAGTTCTTC
D: TRBD2; J: TRBJ2-7; size: once; V: TRBV6-5; CDR3: CASSFSGSYEQYF; DNA: TGTGCCAGCAGTTTTAGCGGGAGTTACGAGCAGTACTTC
D: .; J: TRBJ2-7; size: .; V: TRBV30; CDR3: CAWSPDSDYEQYF; DNA: TGTGCCTGGTCTCCGGACAGCGACTACGAGCAGTACTTC
D: TRBD2; J: TRBJ2-5; size: .; V: TRBV5-1; CDR3: CASSSLAGGGETQYF; DNA: TGCGCCAGCAGCTCACTAGCGGGAGGGGGCGAGACCCAGTACTTC
D: TRBD2; J: TRBJ2-5; size: .; V: TRBV30; CDR3: CAWIPPGGTWVTQYF; DNA: TGTGCCTGGATCCCCCCGGGGGGAACCTGGGTGACCCAGTACTTC
D: TRBD1; J: TRBJ1-3; size: .; V: TRBV7-2; CDR3: CASSYRGLGNTIYF; DNA: TGTGCCAGCAGTTACAGGGGGCTGGGAAACACCATATATTTT
D: .; J: TRBJ1-4; size: .; V: TRBV5-1; CDR3: CASSLARQGNEKLFF; DNA: TGCGCCAGCAGCTTGGCCCGGCAGGGTAATGAAAAACTGTTTTTT
D: TRBD1; J: TRBJ1-4; size: .; V: TRBV5-1; CDR3: CASSLENRGGANEKLFF; DNA: TGCGCCAGCAGCTTGGAGAACAGGGGGGGAGCTAATGAAAAACTGTTTTTT
D: TRBD2; J: TRBJ2-1; size: .; V: TRBV2; CDR3: CASTPGLAENNEQFF; DNA: TGTGCCAGCACGCCGGGACTAGCGGAGAACAATGAGCAGTTCTTC
D: TRBD1; J: TRBJ1-1; size: .; V: TRBV7-8; CDR3: CASSLAGQLKAFF; DNA: TGTGCCAGCAGCTTAGCGGGACAGCTCAAAGCTTTCTTT
D: TRBD1; J: TRBJ1-2; size: .; V: TRBV10-3; CDR3: CAISDRDRGAYGYTF; DNA: TGTGCCATCAGTGACCGGGACAGGGGGGCCTATGGCTACACCTTC
D: TRBD1; J: TRBJ2-5; size: .; V: TRBV19; CDR3: CASSTDRDQETQYF; DNA: TGTGCCAGTAGTACGGACAGGGACCAAGAGACCCAGTACTTC
D: .; J: TRBJ2-1; size: .; V: TRBV6-5; CDR3: CATGKTGHNEQFF; DNA: TGTGCCACCGGAAAGACAGGACACAATGAGCAGTTCTTC
D: .; J: TRBJ1-4; size: .; V: TRBV6-5; CDR3: CASSPNRVVNEKLFF; DNA: TGTGCCAGCAGCCCCAACAGGGTAGTTAATGAAAAACTGTTTTTT
D: .; J: TRBJ1-5; size: .; V: TRBV5-5; CDR3: CASSLGQGGKQPQHF; DNA: TGTGCCAGCAGCTTGGGGCAGGGTGGAAAACAGCCCCAGCATTTT
D: TRBD1; J: TRBJ1-4; size: few; V: TRBV7-2; CDR3: CASSVFPRGRGEKLFF; DNA: TGTGCCAGCAGCGTATTCCCCAGGGGGCGAGGAGAAAAACTGTTTTTT
D: .; J: TRBJ2-5; size: .; V: TRBV12-3/TRBV12-4; CDR3: CASMRGEQETQYF; DNA: TGTGCCAGCATGCGGGGAGAGCAAGAGACCCAGTACTTC
D: .; J: TRBJ1-1; size: .; V: TRBV6-1; CDR3: CASSLVATEAFF; DNA: TGTGCCAGCAGCCTGGTGGCCACTGAAGCTTTCTTT
D: .; J: TRBJ1-5; size: .; V: TRBV27; CDR3: CASSLSANQPQHF; DNA: TGTGCCAGCAGTTTAAGCGCGAACCAGCCCCAGCATTTT
D: TRBD1; J: TRBJ1-5; size: .; V: TRBV28; CDR3: CASLTGTQPQHF; DNA: TGTGCCAGCCTGACAGGGACCCAGCCCCAGCATTTT
D: .; J: TRBJ1-2; size: .; V: TRBV4-3; CDR3: CASSPPDSGKHGYTF; DNA: TGCGCCAGCAGCCCCCCGGATAGCGGGAAACATGGCTACACCTTC
D: .; J: TRBJ1-4; size: .; V: TRBV19; CDR3: CASSIRERGEKLFF; DNA: TGTGCCAGTAGTATCCGGGAGAGAGGGGAAAAACTGTTTTTT
D: .; J: TRBJ2-3; size: .; V: TRBV27; CDR3: CASRPRDTTTDTQYF; DNA: TGTGCCAGCAGGCCCCGGGACACCACCACAGATACGCAGTATTTT
D: .; J: TRBJ2-1; size: .; V: TRBV11-2; CDR3: CASSLDHGSQNEQFF; DNA: TGTGCCAGCAGCTTAGATCACGGTAGCCAGAATGAGCAGTTCTTC
D: TRBD1; J: TRBJ1-3; size: .; V: TRBV19; CDR3: CATLDRGQRNTIYF; DNA: TGTGCCACCCTCGACAGGGGGCAAAGAAACACCATATATTTT
D: TRBD2; J: TRBJ2-3; size: .; V: TRBV5-1; CDR3: CASSLVGLAGGTDTQYF; DNA: TGCGCCAGCAGCTTGGTGGGACTAGCGGGGGGCACAGATACGCAGTATTTT
D: .; J: TRBJ1-1; size: .; V: TRBV18; CDR3: CASSPPPVRPRGEAFF; DNA: TGTGCCAGCTCACCGCCCCCCGTCAGGCCCAGGGGTGAAGCTTTCTTT
D: TRBD2; J: TRBJ2-5; size: .; V: TRBV7-6; CDR3: CASSRGTTEGETQYF; DNA: TGTGCCAGCAGCCGGGGGACTACCGAAGGAGAGACCCAGTACTTC
D: TRBD2; J: TRBJ2-2; size: .; V: TRBV5-5; CDR3: CASSPGGGGRTGELFF; DNA: TGTGCCAGCAGCCCCGGCGGGGGAGGTCGCACCGGGGAGCTGTTTTTT
D: .; J: TRBJ1-4; size: .; V: TRBV29-1; CDR3: CSAWGGEKLFF; DNA: TGCAGCGCATGGGGGGGTGAAAAACTGTTTTTT
D: .; J: TRBJ2-1; size: once; V: TRBV5-1; CDR3: CASSLGSFYNEQFF; DNA: TGCGCCAGCAGCTTGGGTTCTTTCTACAATGAGCAGTTCTTC
D: .; J: TRBJ1-2; size: .; V: TRBV28; CDR3: CASSLDGGRGGAGYTF; DNA: TGTGCCAGCAGCCTTGATGGGGGTAGGGGGGGTGCTGGCTACACCTTC
D: TRBD1; J: TRBJ2-1; size: .; V: TRBV4-1; CDR3: CASSQAGQFYNEQFF; DNA: TGCGCCAGCAGCCAAGCGGGACAGTTCTACAATGAGCAGTTCTTC
D: .; J: TRBJ2-1; size: .; V: TRBV7-2; CDR3: CASSLFYRDDNEQFF; DNA: TGTGCCAGCAGCTTGTTTTACAGGGATGACAATGAGCAGTTCTTC
D: .; J: TRBJ2-6; size: .; V: TRBV5-1; CDR3: CASSLAEGGSGANVLTF; DNA: TGCGCCAGCAGCTTGGCCGAAGGGGGCTCTGGGGCCAACGTCCTGACTTTC
D: TRBD2; J: TRBJ2-1; size: .; V: TRBV5-1; CDR3: CASSPTGTSGIYNEQFF; DNA: TGCGCCAGCAGCCCAACCGGGACTAGCGGGATCTACAATGAGCAGTTCTTC
D: TRBD1; J: TRBJ1-1; size: few; V: TRBV6-5; CDR3: CASRRDSNTEAFF; DNA: TGTGCCAGCAGGCGGGACAGCAACACTGAAGCTTTCTTT
D: TRBD2; J: TRBJ2-7; size: .; V: TRBV4-2; CDR3: CASSQEGPLAGGPDEQYF; DNA: TGTGCCAGCAGCCAAGAAGGTCCCCTAGCGGGAGGGCCTGACGAGCAGTACTTC
D: .; J: TRBJ2-3; size: .; V: TRBV11-3; CDR3: CASSLDFQGTDTQYF; DNA: TGTGCCAGCAGCTTAGATTTTCAGGGCACAGATACGCAGTATTTT
D: .; J: TRBJ2-1; size: few; V: TRBV5-8; CDR3: CASSLGQGSYNEQFF; DNA: TGTGCCAGCAGCTTGGGTCAGGGCTCCTACAATGAGCAGTTCTTC